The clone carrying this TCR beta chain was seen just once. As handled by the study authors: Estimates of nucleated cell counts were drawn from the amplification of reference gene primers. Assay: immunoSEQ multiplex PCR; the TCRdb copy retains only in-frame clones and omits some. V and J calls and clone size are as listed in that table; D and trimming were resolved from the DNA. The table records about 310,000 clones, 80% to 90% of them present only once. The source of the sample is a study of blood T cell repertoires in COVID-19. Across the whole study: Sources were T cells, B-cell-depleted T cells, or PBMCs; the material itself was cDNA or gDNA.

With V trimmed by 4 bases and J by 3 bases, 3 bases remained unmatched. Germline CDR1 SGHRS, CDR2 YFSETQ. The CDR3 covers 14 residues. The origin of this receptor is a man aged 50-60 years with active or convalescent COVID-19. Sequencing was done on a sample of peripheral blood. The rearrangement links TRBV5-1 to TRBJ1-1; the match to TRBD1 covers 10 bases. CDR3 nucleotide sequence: TGCGCCAGCAGCCGGGACAGGGGAGACACTGAAGCTTTCTTT. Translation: CASSRDRGDTEAFF. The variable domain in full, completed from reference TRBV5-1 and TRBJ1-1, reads KAGVTQTPRYLIKTRGQQVTLSCSPISGHRSVSWYQQTPGQGLQFLFEYFSETQRNKGNFPGRFSGRQFSNSRSEMNVSTLELGDSALYLCASSRDRGDTEAFFGQGTRLTVV.